What follows are 22 T cell receptor beta chains derived from one specimen sequenced in a study of blood T cell repertoires in COVID-19. TCRdb's copy holds only in-frame clones and misses some; the assay was immunoSEQ multiplex PCR. This table holds 250,000 or so clones, about 88% found once. Sequencing was performed on peripheral blood. These receptors originate from a woman in her fifties or sixties with acute or convalescent COVID-19.

V gene TRBV30 combines with J gene TRBJ1-5, with 12 bases aligning to TRBD1. Germline CDR1 reads GTSNPN; CDR2 reads SVGIG (reference sequence). The CDR3 loop spans 15 amino acids. The V segment lost 3 bases and the J segment 2 bases; nucleotides outside the gene matches: 2. For the CDR3, the DNA is TGTGCCTGGAGGGGACAGGGGGCGGGCAATCAGCCCCAGCATTTT. It specifies CAWRGQGAGNQPQHF.

The chain recombines TRBV5-1 with TRBJ2-3; 7 nucleotides align to TRBD2. From germline, CDR1 is SGHRS and CDR2 YFSETQ. The CDR3 loop spans 13 amino acids. Trimming cost V 5 bases and J 4 bases; bases outside gene matches: 4. CDR3 region: CASRRTSSDTQYF. The CDR3 coding sequence is TGCGCCAGCAGGCGGACTAGTTCAGATACGCAGTATTTT.

This chain uses TRBV30 with TRBJ1-5; maybe TRBD1 (5 bases). V lost 5 bases and J 2 bases, leaving 22 bases between the germline ends. Germline-derived CDR1 and CDR2 are GTSNPN and SVGIG (reference sequence). The CDR3 contains 17 residues. The chain's CDR3 is CAWSNWGGGIGNQPQHF. The CDR3 DNA reads as TGTGCCTGGTCAAACTGGGGCGGAGGGATCGGCAATCAGCCCCAGCATTTT. The full variable domain, with the rest looked up from reference TRBV30 and TRBJ1-5, is SQTIHQWPATLVQPVGSPLSLECTVEGTSNPNLYWYRQAAGRGLQLLFYSVGIGQISSEVPQNLSASRPQDRQFILSSKKLLLSDSGFYLCAWSNWGGGIGNQPQHFGDGTRLSIL.

V usage is TRBV3-1 (or the pseudogene TRBV3-2) and J usage is TRBJ2-1; D uncertain. Trimming removed 6 bases from V and 4 bases from J, with 4 bases in between. Germline assignment: CDR1 LGHDT and CDR2 YNNKEL (reference sequence). The CDR3 contains 11 residues. CDR3 in amino acids: CASRLYNEQFF. The DNA of the CDR3 is TGTGCCAGCAGGCTATACAATGAGCAGTTCTTC.

V gene TRBV4-1 combines with J gene TRBJ2-3; 10 bases are shared with TRBD2. V lost 1 base and J lost 2; bases outside the gene matches: 15. The germline V gene has CDR1 MGHRA and CDR2 YSYEKL. The CDR3 length is 20 residues. CDR3 sequence (DNA): TGCGCCAGCAGCCAAGTTCTCCCTCTCCAAGGACTAGCGGACACAGATACGCAGTATTTT. Amino acids: CASSQVLPLQGLADTDTQYF.

About this clone itself: A junction boundary mismatches the germline segment, possibly from a read error. This chain links TRBV7-7 with TRBJ2-1, with TRBD1 matching over 12 bases. The CDR3 spans 15 residues. Germline V gene sequence: CDR1 SSHAT, CDR2 FNYEAQ (reference sequence). The CDR3 protein is CASSSGTGGSDEQFF. CDR3 bases: TGTGCTAGCAGCTCGGGGACAGGGGGCTCTGATGAGCAGTTCTTC.

The V call is TRBV19, the J call TRBJ2-1; 10 bases map to TRBD2. Germline loops: CDR1 LNHDA, CDR2 SQIVND (reference sequence). Losses at the gene ends were 8 bases for V and 10 bases for J; bases not matched to a gene: 11. The CDR3 is 14 amino acids. This CDR3 reads CASGRLAGAGEQFF. The DNA of the CDR3 is TGTGCCAGTGGTAGACTAGCGGGTGCGGGAGAGCAGTTCTTC.

J is TRBJ2-2 and V is TRBV9; the D gene is possibly TRBD2 (6 bases). The CDR3 is made up of 15 amino acids. Germline assignment: CDR1 SGDLS and CDR2 YYNGEE. Trimming stripped 2 bases from V and 4 bases from J, with 12 bases between. The CDR3 DNA reads TGTGCCAGCAGCGTTCTCGGGAGTGGCACCGGGGAGCTGTTTTTT. Translating gives CASSVLGSGTGELFF.

The genes are TRBV2 and TRBJ2-1; D might be TRBD2 (6 bases). V lost 4 bases and J lost 0, with 10 bases in between. Germline CDR1 is SNHLY and CDR2 is FYNNEI. The CDR3 consists of 15 residues. The chain's CDR3 is CASSGGRISYNEQFF. CDR3 bases: TGTGCCAGCAGTGGGGGGAGGATCTCCTACAATGAGCAGTTCTTC.

The V and J genes are TRBV15 and TRBJ2-5; 9 bases agree with TRBD2. This CDR3 comprises 16 residues. Per the germline V gene, CDR1 is LNHNV and CDR2 is YYDKDF (reference sequence). The V gene end was trimmed by 0 bases and the J gene end by 2 bases; junction bases not matched to a gene: 4. As DNA, the CDR3 is TGTGCCACCAGCAGAGATTGGGCGGGAGGGCAAGAGACCCAGTACTTC. It translates to CATSRDWAGGQETQYF.

V and J are TRBV18 and TRBJ2-7; TRBD2 matches at 7 bases. CDR1 is KGHSH and CDR2 is LQKENI in the germline V gene. CDR3 length equals 16 residues. Unmatched junction bases numbered 10, after V lost 5 bases and J lost 0 bases. This CDR3 is CASSSRTSIYSYEQYF. The CDR3 region has the DNA TGTGCCAGCTCATCTCGGACTAGTATCTACTCCTACGAGCAGTACTTC.

In this sample, this clone turned up a few times. One end of the junction fails to match germline, which may point to a read error. This chain connects TRBV27 to TRBJ2-7, with 7 bases that match TRBD1. Germline V gene data show CDR1 as MNHEY and CDR2 as SMNVEV (reference sequence). This CDR3 is 17 amino acids long. CDR3 sequence (DNA): TGTGCCAGCAGGTTATCCTCGGTAGGGGGCAGCTCCTACGAGCAGTACTTC. Its translation: CASRLSSVGGSSYEQYF.

The chain is built from TRBV6-6 and TRBJ2-7; 8 bases fit TRBD1. The CDR3 extends over 13 amino acids. Germline values: CDR1 MNHNY, CDR2 SVGAGI (reference sequence). With V trimmed by 6 bases and J by 3 bases, 4 bases remained unmatched. In DNA, the CDR3 is TGTGCCAGCAGCATCGGGACAGGCTACGAGCAGTACTTC. This translates into CASSIGTGYEQYF.

The chain recombines TRBV7-2 with TRBJ2-7; tentative D call: TRBD2 (5 bases). The CDR3 contains 15 residues. Between the trimmed V and J ends, which lost 5 bases and 1 base, there was a span of 15 bases. Germline lookup yields CDR1 SGHTA and CDR2 FQGNSA. The CDR3 sequence: CASSPTRGISYEQYF. The CDR3 nucleotides read TGTGCCAGCAGCCCCACGCGAGGGATTTCCTACGAGCAGTACTTC. Based on the CDR3 plus reference TRBV7-2 and TRBJ2-7, the full variable domain is GAGVSQSPSNKVTEKGKDVELRCDPISGHTALYWYRQSLGQGLEFLIYFQGNSAPDKSGLPSDRFSAERTGGSVSTLTIQRTQQEDSAVYLCASSPTRGISYEQYFGPGTRLTVT.

The chain uses TRBV30 and TRBJ2-6; the D gene is possibly TRBD2 (6 bases). Per germline, CDR1 GTSNPN and CDR2 SVGIG (reference sequence). The CDR3 is 15 amino acids. V was pared by 3 bases and J by 1 base, with 10 bases between. This CDR3 reads CAWSGRGSGANVLTF. CDR3 in DNA: TGTGCCTGGAGCGGTCGGGGGTCTGGGGCCAACGTCCTGACTTTC.

The chain joins TRBV3-1 (or the pseudogene TRBV3-2) to TRBJ1-1; weak D call: TRBD1 (6 bases). CDR1 LGHDT and CDR2 YNNKEL come from the germline V gene (reference sequence). The CDR3 runs to 14 residues. The V end lost 2 bases, the J end lost 5 bases, and 12 bases lay between the germline ends. The CDR3 bases are TGTGCCAGCAGCCAACAGGGGATTGGAACTGAAGCTTTCTTT. Translation gives CASSQQGIGTEAFF.

This chain joins TRBV2 and TRBJ1-2; 10 nucleotides match TRBD1. The V gene end was trimmed by 5 bases and the J gene end by 7 bases; junction bases not matched to a gene: 10. This CDR3 spans 15 amino acids. Germline assignment: CDR1 SNHLY and CDR2 FYNNEI. DNA of the CDR3: TGTGCCAGCAGTACACTCGCCGGGACAGGGGCTGGCTACACCTTC. This translates into CASSTLAGTGAGYTF. Full variable domain (outside the CDR3, taken from reference TRBV2 and TRBJ1-2): EPEVTQTPSHQVTQMGQEVILRCVPISNHLYFYWYRQILGQKVEFLVSFYNNEISEKSEIFDDQFSVERPDGSNFTLKIRSTKLEDSAMYFCASSTLAGTGAGYTFGSGTRLTVV.

The chain carries TRBV28 and TRBJ1-1; D is uncertain. This CDR3 contains 15 residues. With 1 base removed from V and 0 bases from J, the gap between germline ends came to 9 bases. The germline gives CDR1 MDHEN, CDR2 SYDVKM. The chain's CDR3 is CASSLLVGLNTEAFF. CDR3 DNA sequence: TGTGCCAGCAGTTTATTGGTCGGTTTGAACACTGAAGCTTTCTTT.

This rearrangement joins TRBV30 to TRBJ1-1; possible D gene TRBD1, 6 bases. CDR3 size: 11 residues. Germline V lookup: CDR1 GTSNPN, CDR2 SVGIG (reference sequence). Trimming took off 3 bases at V and 11 bases at J, with 13 bases between the two ends. CDR3 DNA: TGTGCCTGGAGCCGTGGGGGCTCGGCTTTCTTT. It yields the protein CAWSRGGSAFF.

The V gene is TRBV6-5, the J gene TRBJ2-1; D perhaps matches TRBD2 (6 bases). The CDR3 length is 15 residues. CDR1 is MNHEY and CDR2 is SVGAGI in the germline V gene. Trimming took 0 bases from V and 4 from J, leaving 10 bases between them. The CDR3 sequence: CASSYSGTRYNEQFF. The CDR3 DNA follows: TGTGCCAGCAGTTACTCTGGGACTCGATACAATGAGCAGTTCTTC.

The chain links TRBV7-3 to TRBJ1-2; 8 bases match TRBD1. In germline, CDR1 is SGHTA, CDR2 FQGTGA. CDR3 length: 13 amino acids. The V gene end was trimmed by 5 bases and the J gene end by 4 bases; junction bases not matched to a gene: 3. CDR3 DNA: TGTGCCAGCAGCCTAGACAGGGGCTATGGCTACACCTTC. As protein: CASSLDRGYGYTF.

This clone was counted once. The chain combines TRBV19 with TRBJ1-2; 7 positions match TRBD1. With 7 bases clipped from V and 8 bases from J, the junction kept 16 bases outside the gene matches. From germline, CDR1 is LNHDA and CDR2 SQIVND (reference sequence). CDR3 length equals 15 residues. CDR3: CASISDRSSMLGYTF. In nucleotides, the CDR3 is TGTGCCAGTATCTCGGACAGGAGCTCTATGCTCGGCTACACCTTC.